This section outlines one TCR beta chain sequence together with its context. Its antigen is currently unknown. Together with a sample-barcoded 5' primer, a J-beta primer mix was included in a second PCR lasting roughly 6 to 12 cycles. TCRdb passed the 5' RACE reads through MiXCR, listing each CDR3 protein once. The sample lists roughly 550,000 distinct CDR3 sequences, more than 20% seen once, with 8.7% in the top ten. These data originate in a study of blood T cells in healthy people across ages. The CDR3 has 15 amino acids. Germline V gene data show CDR1 as MDHEN and CDR2 as SYDVKM. After removal of 6 bases from V and 6 bases from J, the junction contained 11 bases not matched to a gene. Study results and caveats: Naive T cell percentage by flow cytometry tracked strongly with beta diversity.

This sample was shared with a second study, whose subject was T cells of mothers and their children. That paper adds: A few healthy Caucasian mothers served as donors, and their six children did as well. Per child, roughly 3 million TCR beta CDR3 reads were obtained, against over 8 million per mother. Related and unrelated pairs show similar shaping of TCR recombination output by thymic selection.

This clonotype originated in a boy younger than 18 in good health. This chain uses TRBV28 with TRBJ2-4; 7 bases align to TRBD2. What was sequenced was blood. The CDR3 reads CASRTSAVEGNIQYF. The CDR3 bases are TGTGCCAGCAGAACTAGCGCGGTAGAGGGAAACATTCAGTACTTC.